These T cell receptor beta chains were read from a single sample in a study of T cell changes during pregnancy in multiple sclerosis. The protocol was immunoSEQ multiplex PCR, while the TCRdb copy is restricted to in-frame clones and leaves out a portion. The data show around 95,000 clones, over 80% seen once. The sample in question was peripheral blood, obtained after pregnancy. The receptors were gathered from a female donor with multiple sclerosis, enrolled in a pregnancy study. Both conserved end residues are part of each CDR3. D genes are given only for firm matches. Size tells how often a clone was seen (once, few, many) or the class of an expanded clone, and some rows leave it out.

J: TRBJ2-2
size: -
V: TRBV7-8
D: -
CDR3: CASSSIAPPNTGELFF
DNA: TGTGCCAGCAGCTCTATAGCGCCTCCGAACACCGGGGAGCTGTTTTTT

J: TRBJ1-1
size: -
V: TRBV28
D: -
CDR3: CASSLQENTEAFF
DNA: TGTGCCAGCAGTCTCCAGGAGAACACTGAAGCTTTCTTT

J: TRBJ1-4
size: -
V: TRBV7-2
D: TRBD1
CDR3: CASSLSAGGREKLFF
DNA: TGTGCCAGCAGCTTATCGGCAGGGGGCAGGGAAAAACTGTTTTTT

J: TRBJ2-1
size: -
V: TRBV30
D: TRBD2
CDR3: CAWSHSGTRRLNEQFF
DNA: TGTGCCTGGAGCCATTCCGGGACTAGGCGGTTGAATGAGCAGTTCTTC

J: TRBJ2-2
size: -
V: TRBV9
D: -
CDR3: CASSVANSNTGELFF
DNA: TGTGCCAGCAGCGTAGCAAACAGTAACACCGGGGAGCTGTTTTTT

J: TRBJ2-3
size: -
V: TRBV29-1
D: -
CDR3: CSVEDRLVLVTDTQYF
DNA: TGCAGCGTTGAAGACCGACTAGTACTTGTCACAGATACGCAGTATTTT

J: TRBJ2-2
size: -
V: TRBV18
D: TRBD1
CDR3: CASSRTGTGLLIGELFF
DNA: TGTGCCAGCTCACGAACCGGGACAGGGCTTCTAATCGGGGAGCTGTTTTTT

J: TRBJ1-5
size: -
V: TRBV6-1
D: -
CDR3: CASTWQINQPQHF
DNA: TGTGCCAGCACGTGGCAGATCAATCAGCCCCAGCATTTT

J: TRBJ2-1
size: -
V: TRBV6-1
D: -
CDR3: CASSEAAFRANNEQFF
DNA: TGTGCCAGCAGTGAAGCAGCGTTCAGGGCCAACAATGAGCAGTTCTTC

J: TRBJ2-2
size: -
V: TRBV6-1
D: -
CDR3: CASSKGVTNTGELFF
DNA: TGTGCCAGCAGTAAGGGGGTAACGAACACCGGGGAGCTGTTTTTT

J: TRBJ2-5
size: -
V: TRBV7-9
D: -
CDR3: CASSSGLAGNLETQYF
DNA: TGTGCCAGCAGCTCCGGCTTGGCGGGCAACCTAGAGACCCAGTACTTC

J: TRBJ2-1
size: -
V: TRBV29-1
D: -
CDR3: CSVVGGKQFF
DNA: TGCAGCGTTGTCGGCGGCAAGCAGTTCTTC

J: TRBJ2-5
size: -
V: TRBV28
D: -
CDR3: CASSPKETQYF
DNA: TGTGCCAGCAGTCCCAAAGAGACCCAGTACTTC

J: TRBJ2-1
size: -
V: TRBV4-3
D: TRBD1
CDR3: CASSQSNRGPLRNEQFF
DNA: TGCGCCAGCAGCCAATCCAACAGGGGGCCTCTTAGGAATGAGCAGTTCTTC

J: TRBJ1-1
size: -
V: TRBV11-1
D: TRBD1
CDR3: CASSIITGGGSGAFF
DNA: TGTGCCAGCAGCATCATAACAGGGGGCGGCTCGGGGGCTTTCTTT

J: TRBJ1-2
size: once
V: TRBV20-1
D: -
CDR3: CSASAVGYTF
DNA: TGCAGTGCTAGTGCGGTTGGCTACACCTTC

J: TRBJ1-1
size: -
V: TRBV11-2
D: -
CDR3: CASSLAGEAFF
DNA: TGTGCCAGCAGCTTAGCGGGAGAAGCTTTCTTT

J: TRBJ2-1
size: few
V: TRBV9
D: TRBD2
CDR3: CASGRESYNEQFF
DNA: TGTGCCAGCGGGCGGGAGTCCTACAATGAGCAGTTCTTC

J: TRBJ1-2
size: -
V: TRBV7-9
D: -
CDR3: CASSSDSRVYGYTF
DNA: TGTGCCAGCAGCTCGGACAGTCGAGTCTATGGCTACACCTTC

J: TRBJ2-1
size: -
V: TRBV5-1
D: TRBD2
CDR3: CASSPSGVSYNEQFF
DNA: TGCGCCAGCAGCCCTAGCGGGGTCTCCTACAATGAGCAGTTCTTC

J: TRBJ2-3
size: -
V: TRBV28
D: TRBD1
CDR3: CASTAGGVRTDTQYF
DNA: TGTGCCAGCACGGCAGGGGGTGTTCGCACAGATACGCAGTATTTT

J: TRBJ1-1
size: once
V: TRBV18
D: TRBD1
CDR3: CASSDRDFYTEAFF
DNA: TGTGCCAGCTCAGACAGGGACTTTTACACTGAAGCTTTCTTT

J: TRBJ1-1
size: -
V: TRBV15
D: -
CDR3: CATSREPWMGQDTEAFF
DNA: TGTGCCACCAGCAGAGAACCCTGGATGGGGCAGGACACTGAAGCTTTCTTT

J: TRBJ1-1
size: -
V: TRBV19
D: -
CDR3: CASSAGATEAFF
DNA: TGTGCCAGTAGTGCAGGGGCCACTGAAGCTTTCTTT

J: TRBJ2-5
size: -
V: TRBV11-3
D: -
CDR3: CASSPIGGETQYF
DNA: TGTGCCAGCAGCCCAATCGGGGGAGAGACCCAGTACTTC

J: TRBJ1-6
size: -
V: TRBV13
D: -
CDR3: CASSFGLRAGSNSPLHF
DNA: TGTGCCAGCAGCTTCGGGCTTCGGGCAGGGTCTAATTCACCCCTCCACTTT

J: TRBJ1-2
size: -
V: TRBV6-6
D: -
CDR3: CASSYDRTNYGYTF
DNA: TGTGCCAGCAGTTACGACAGAACTAACTATGGCTACACCTTC

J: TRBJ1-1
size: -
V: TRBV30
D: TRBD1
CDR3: CAWSGQGETRAFF
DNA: TGTGCCTGGAGTGGACAGGGGGAAACGCGAGCTTTCTTT

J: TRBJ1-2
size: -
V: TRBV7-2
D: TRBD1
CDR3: CASSLAWVQGRGYTF
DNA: TGTGCCAGCAGCTTAGCGTGGGTACAGGGGAGGGGCTACACCTTC

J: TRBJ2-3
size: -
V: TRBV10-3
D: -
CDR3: CAISDLAVLEGGGTDTQYF
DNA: TGTGCCATCAGCGACCTAGCGGTGCTAGAAGGGGGTGGCACAGATACGCAGTATTTT

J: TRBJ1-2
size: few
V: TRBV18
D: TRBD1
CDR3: CASSPRTGRPNYGYTF
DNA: TGTGCCAGCTCACCGAGGACAGGTCGCCCTAACTATGGCTACACCTTC

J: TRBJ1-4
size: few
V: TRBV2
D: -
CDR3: CASSDYSEKLFF
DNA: TGTGCCAGCAGTGACTACAGTGAAAAACTGTTTTTT

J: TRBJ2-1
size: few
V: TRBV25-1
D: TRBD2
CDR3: CASSGSGRAYNEQFF
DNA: TGTGCCAGCAGTGGAAGCGGGAGGGCCTACAATGAGCAGTTCTTC

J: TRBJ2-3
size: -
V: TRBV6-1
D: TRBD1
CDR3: CAIAGGVTDTQYF
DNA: TGTGCCATAGCAGGGGGTGTGACAGATACGCAGTATTTT